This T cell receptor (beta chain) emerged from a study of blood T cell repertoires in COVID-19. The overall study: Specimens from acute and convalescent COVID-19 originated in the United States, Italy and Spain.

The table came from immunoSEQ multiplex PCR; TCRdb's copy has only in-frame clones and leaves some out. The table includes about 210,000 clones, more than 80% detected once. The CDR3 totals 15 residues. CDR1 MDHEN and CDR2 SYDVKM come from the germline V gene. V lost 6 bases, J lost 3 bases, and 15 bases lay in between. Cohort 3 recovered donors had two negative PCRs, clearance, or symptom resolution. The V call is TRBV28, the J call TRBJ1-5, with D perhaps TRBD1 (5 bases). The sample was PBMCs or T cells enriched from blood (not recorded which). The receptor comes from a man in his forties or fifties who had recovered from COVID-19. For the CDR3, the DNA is TGTGCCAGCAGAACGGGGGGTATTTACAATCAGCCCCAGCATTTT. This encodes CASRTGGIYNQPQHF.